This TCR beta chain comes out of a study of T cells in Graves' hyperthyroidism and ophthalmopathy. General study findings and limits: Most thyroid clonotypes with frequency above 0.001 were detected in blood.

TCR beta CDR3 region amplification was performed from RNA transcripts. With the HTBI primer set, the TCR CDR3 went through a first round of RT-PCR. MiXCR, run by TCRdb on the multiplex PCR reads, gives a single entry per CDR3 protein. The sample shows around 500,000 distinct CDR3 sequences, approximately 15% of them seen only once. Thyroid ultrasound, orbital computed tomography, clinical symptoms, and serum thyroxine and TRAb underpinned diagnoses. Germline V gene lookup returns CDR1 LGHDT and CDR2 YNNKEL (reference sequence). The length of the CDR3 is 14 residues. The ends were cut back, 2 bases at V and 0 bases at J, with 5 bases in the middle. This clonotype was detected a few times. Its antigen remains unidentified.

The chain couples TRBV3-1 to TRBJ1-5; D is ambiguous. This clonotype was obtained from a woman aged 18-29 years with Graves' hyperthyroidism. Sequencing used blood. CDR3 amino acids: CASSQRLSNQPQHF. The CDR3, as DNA: TGTGCCAGCAGCCAAAGGCTTAGCAATCAGCCCCAGCATTTT.